The 6 T cell receptor beta chains given below trace back to one sample, sequenced in a study of cytomegalovirus exposure and HLA in healthy donors (TCRdb year 2017). Library method: the immunoSEQ multiplex PCR assay. A mixture of 60 forward primers for TCR Vbeta segments and 13 reverse primers for TCR Jbeta segments was used in the multiplex PCR. Imported from immuneACCESS, the table was reduced by TCRdb to in-frame sequences with V and J called. These copies leave out some clones; in studies compared against another copy, an unresolved V gene accounts for under half, and the cause of the remainder is not known. The table for this sample shows 220,000 or so clones. 1.1% of the sample is taken by the ten largest. Sequencing input: PBMCs. These receptor sequences come from a girl aged 2 to 10 in good health and CMV-seropositive.

The chain combines TRBV4-1 with TRBJ1-5; TRBD1 is a possible D gene (6 bases). Germline V lookup: CDR1 MGHRA, CDR2 YSYEKL. The CDR3 has 16 residues. Trimming pared 0 bases from V and 6 bases from J, leaving 15 bases between. This chain's CDR3 is CASSQEGGGAGQPQHF. CDR3 nucleotides: TGCGCCAGCAGCCAAGAAGGGGGGGGAGCCGGTCAGCCCCAGCATTTT.

The J gene is TRBJ1-3, the V gene TRBV6-1, with 8 bases fitting TRBD1. CDR1 is MNHNS, CDR2 SASEGT, per germline. This CDR3 is 14 amino acids long. J was trimmed by 3 bases and V by 7 bases; bases with no gene match: 5. The CDR3 reads CASTPGGDGNTIYF. DNA of the CDR3: TGTGCCAGCACCCCAGGGGGCGATGGAAACACCATATATTTT.

This sequence joins TRBV6-6 and TRBJ2-5; no clear D gene. CDR1 and CDR2 from the germline V gene are MNHNY and SVGAGI (reference sequence). Trimming took 4 bases from V and 5 from J, leaving 8 bases between them. The CDR3 extends over 12 amino acids. CDR3 residues: CASSSDGETQYF. CDR3 in DNA: TGTGCCAGCAGTTCCGACGGGGAGACCCAGTACTTC.

V and J are TRBV7-2 and TRBJ2-7; D unclear. Germline lookup yields CDR1 SGHTA and CDR2 FQGNSA. The CDR3 length is 13 residues. The V end was cut by 1 base, the J end by 6 bases, with 10 bases between. CDR3 DNA sequence: TGTGCCAGCAGCTTAGTAGGCGGCGGCGAGCAGTACTTC. This translates into CASSLVGGGEQYF. Together with reference TRBV7-2 and TRBJ2-7, the CDR3 gives the full variable domain: GAGVSQSPSNKVTEKGKDVELRCDPISGHTALYWYRQSLGQGLEFLIYFQGNSAPDKSGLPSDRFSAERTGGSVSTLTIQRTQQEDSAVYLCASSLVGGGEQYFGPGTRLTVT.

V usage is TRBV9 and J usage is TRBJ2-7, with a weak D call TRBD1 (6 bases). Germline CDR1 reads SGDLS; CDR2 reads YYNGEE. The CDR3 sequence is 14 residues long. Trimming removed 2 bases from V and 2 bases from J, with 11 bases in between. CDR3 DNA: TGTGCCAGCAGCGTCGACAGGAGCCCCTACGAGCAGTACTTC. It is translated as CASSVDRSPYEQYF.

V and J are TRBV7-9 and TRBJ1-4, with 10 bases lining up with TRBD1. The junction had 7 bases not matched to a gene; V was cut back by 10 bases and J by 5 bases. The CDR3 covers 14 residues. In germline, CDR1 is SEHNR, CDR2 FQNEAQ (reference sequence). The CDR3 DNA is TGTGCCATCCTCCCGACAGGGGGCAATGAAAAACTGTTTTTT. Amino acid sequence: CAILPTGGNEKLFF. The variable domain in full, completed from reference TRBV7-9 and TRBJ1-4, reads DTGVSQNPRHKITKRGQNVTFRCDPISEHNRLYWYRQTLGQGPEFLTYFQNEAQLEKSRLLSDRFSAERPKGSFSTLEIQRTEQGDSAMYLCAILPTGGNEKLFFGSGTQLSVL.